These 4 T cell receptor beta chains came from one sample sequenced in a study of blood T cell repertoires in COVID-19. Sequenced by immunoSEQ multiplex PCR; TCRdb stores in-frame clones only, minus some. Of 140,000 or so clones in the sample, around nine tenths were seen once. The sample comprised peripheral blood. These receptor sequences come from a human donor in a cohort sampled during active COVID-19.

This rearrangement joins TRBV7-2 to TRBJ2-7, with no clear D. The CDR3 spans 12 residues. The germline V gene has CDR1 SGHTA and CDR2 FQGNSA. Trimming cost V 1 base and J 9 bases, with 10 bases left between them. The CDR3: CASSLGGTGQYF. For the CDR3, the DNA is TGTGCCAGCAGCTTAGGAGGAACGGGGCAGTACTTC.

The CDR3 nucleotides are TGTGCCAGCAGCTTAGACGGGACAGACACTGAAGCTTTCTTT. Translated, it gives CASSLDGTDTEAFF. The chain joins TRBV11-2 to TRBJ1-1; TRBD1 matches 7 bases. V was pared by 0 bases and J by 3 bases, with 1 base of the junction left unmatched. The CDR3 runs to 14 residues. Germline V gene data show CDR1 as SGHAT and CDR2 as FQNNGV.

This clone was detected only once. This chain links TRBV5-5 with TRBJ2-6; 12 positions match TRBD2. The V gene's germline CDR1 is SGHKS and CDR2 YYEKEE (reference sequence). V lost 4 bases and J lost 4; bases outside the gene matches: 3. The CDR3 runs 16 residues. CDR3: CASSLGTSGGANVLTF. As DNA, the CDR3 is TGTGCCAGCAGCCTCGGGACTAGCGGGGGGGCCAACGTCCTGACTTTC. The full variable domain, completed using reference TRBV5-5 and TRBJ2-6, is DAGVTQSPTHLIKTRGQQVTLRCSPISGHKSVSWYQQVLGQGPQFIFQYYEKEERGRGNFPDRFSARQFPNYSSELNVNALLLGDSALYLCASSLGTSGGANVLTFGAGSRLTVL.

This chain uses TRBV27 with TRBJ2-7; no reliable D call. Germline V gives CDR1 MNHEY, CDR2 SMNVEV (reference sequence). The V end was cut by 3 bases, the J end by 2 bases, with 8 bases between. CDR3 length: 13 residues. CDR3 in DNA: TGTGCCAGCAGTTTGACACAAACCTACGAGCAGTACTTC. This gives the protein CASSLTQTYEQYF.